The clone carrying this TCR beta chain was seen repeatedly, ten times or more. The data derive from a study of T cells in Graves' hyperthyroidism and ophthalmopathy. TCR beta CDR3 regions were amplified from RNA. The HTBI primer set served for first-round RT-PCR of the TCR CDR3. Using its own MiXCR run on the multiplex PCR reads, TCRdb lists one record per CDR3 protein. The data contain around 620,000 distinct CDR3 sequences, under 60% of them singletons. The CDR3 sequence is 16 residues long. Per the germline V gene, CDR1 is SGHKS and CDR2 is YYEKEE (reference sequence). V gave up 4 bases and J gave up 1 base; unmatched junction bases: 8.

This TCR derives from an adult woman with Graves' disease, either hyperthyroidism or ophthalmopathy (not recorded which). This chain links TRBV5-5 with TRBJ2-5; 9 positions match TRBD2. Sequenced: peripheral blood or thyroid tissue (not recorded which). The CDR3 sequence is CASSRAASGTQETQYF. Written as DNA, the CDR3 is TGTGCCAGCAGCCGGGCGGCTAGCGGGACCCAAGAGACCCAGTACTTC.